These T cell receptor beta chains were read from a single sample in a study of post-analysis software for immune sequencing data. TCRdb analysed the PCR reads with MiXCR anew, one entry per CDR3 protein. The data hold about 810,000 distinct CDR3 sequences, with 53% observed a single time. What was sequenced was blood. The source is a girl aged 5 to 17 with multiple sclerosis. The CDR3 runs from the conserved cysteine through the conserved F or W. D genes are given only for firm matches. Clone sizes are given selectively: once, few, many, or a class where the clone is expanded.

TGCGCCAGCAGCCGGACTAGCGGAGCTACCTACGAGCAGTACTTC,CASSRTSGATYEQYF,TRBD2,TRBJ2-7,TRBV5-1,15,NA
TGCAGTGCTGGACGGTCGGGACTAGCGACCTACGAGCAGTACTTC,CSAGRSGLATYEQYF,TRBD2,TRBJ2-7,TRBV20-1,15,NA
TGTGCCAGCAGTTTGGGCGGGAGGCCCGATTCCGAGCAGTACTTC,CASSLGGRPDSEQYF,TRBD2,TRBJ2-7,TRBV27,15,NA
TGCAGCGGGAACATCCTGACAGGGGTAGCTTTCTTT,CSGNILTGVAFF,TRBD1,TRBJ1-1,TRBV29-1,12,few
TGTGCCAGCAGTTACCGACAGTACGCCTTCGAGCAGTACTTC,CASSYRQYAFEQYF,NA,TRBJ2-7,TRBV6-5,14,NA
TGTGCCAGCAGCGCTGGGACGGGGAGATACGAGCAGTACTTC,CASSAGTGRYEQYF,NA,TRBJ2-7,TRBV9,14,NA
TGTGCCAGCAGCCAAGGACAGGACTACACCGGGGAGCTGTTTTTT,CASSQGQDYTGELFF,TRBD1,TRBJ2-2,TRBV13,15,NA
TGTGCCTCAACACTTAGTAGCGGGGGGGCCTACAATGAGCAGTTCTTC,CASTLSSGGAYNEQFF,TRBD2,TRBJ2-1,TRBV10-3,16,NA
TGTGCCAGCAGCCCCCGGACAGATTCCTACAATGAGCAGTTCTTC,CASSPRTDSYNEQFF,NA,TRBJ2-1,TRBV5-5,15,NA
TGCAGTGCTAGAGTTCTAGCGGGATTCAACGAGCAGTACTTC,CSARVLAGFNEQYF,TRBD2,TRBJ2-7,TRBV20-1,14,NA
TGTGCCAGCAGCACTGCCGGGGGGGGTACGGCTCAGCCCCAGCATTTT,CASSTAGGGTAQPQHF,NA,TRBJ1-5,TRBV28,16,few
TGTGCCAGCAGCCACGTGTCGGGACTAGTGAGCAGTGAGCAGTTCTTC,CASSHVSGLVSSEQFF,TRBD2,TRBJ2-1,TRBV9,16,few
TGTGCCAGCAGCCCCTTCAGCGGGGGGGGAGAGACCCAGTACTTC,CASSPFSGGGETQYF,TRBD2,TRBJ2-5,TRBV7-9,15,NA
TGCAGCGTTGGCGGGTTCAATCAGCCCCAGCATTTT,CSVGGFNQPQHF,NA,TRBJ1-5,TRBV29-1,12,few
TGCAGCGTGGCATTAGAAGAGACGTACGAGCAGTACTTC,CSVALEETYEQYF,NA,TRBJ2-7,TRBV29-1,13,NA
TGCAGCGTTGAGGGTGAAGACTACGAGCAGTACTTC,CSVEGEDYEQYF,NA,TRBJ2-7,TRBV29-1,12,few
TGCAGCGGGAGATCTAAGGCCTACGAGCAGTACTTC,CSGRSKAYEQYF,NA,TRBJ2-7,TRBV29-1,12,few
TGCAGTGCTAGCGACAGGGGACGCGTTGGCTACACCTTC,CSASDRGRVGYTF,TRBD1,TRBJ1-2,TRBV20-1,13,NA
TGCAGTGCTAATTCTTCCCCCGGGTTTGGCTACACCTTC,CSANSSPGFGYTF,NA,TRBJ1-2,TRBV20-1,13,NA
TGCAGTGCTAGAGGCGGCACTAGCGGGTCGACCCAGTACTTC,CSARGGTSGSTQYF,TRBD2,TRBJ2-5,TRBV20-1,14,NA